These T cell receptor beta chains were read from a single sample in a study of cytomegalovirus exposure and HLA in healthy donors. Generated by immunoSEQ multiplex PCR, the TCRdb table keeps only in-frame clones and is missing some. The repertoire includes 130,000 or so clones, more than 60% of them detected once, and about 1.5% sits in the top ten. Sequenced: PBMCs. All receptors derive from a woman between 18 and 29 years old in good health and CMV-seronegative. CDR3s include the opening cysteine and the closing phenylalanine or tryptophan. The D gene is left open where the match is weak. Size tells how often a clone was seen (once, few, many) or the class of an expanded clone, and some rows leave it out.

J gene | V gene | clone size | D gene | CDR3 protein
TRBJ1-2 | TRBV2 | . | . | CASGPRTAPYGYTF
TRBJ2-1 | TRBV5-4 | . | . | CASSLEGGGINEQFF
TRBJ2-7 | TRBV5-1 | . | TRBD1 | CASSSGTGSIYEQYF
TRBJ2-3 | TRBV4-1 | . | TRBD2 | CASSQDGLAGADTQYF
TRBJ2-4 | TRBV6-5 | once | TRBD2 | CASSTTSGKNIQYF
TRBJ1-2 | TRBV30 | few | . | CAWTPGGYGYTF
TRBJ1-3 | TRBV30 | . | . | CAWSKAGAGNTIYF
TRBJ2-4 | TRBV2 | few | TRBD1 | CASSSFGQGGIQYF
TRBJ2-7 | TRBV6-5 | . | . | CASRSGLPPYEQYF
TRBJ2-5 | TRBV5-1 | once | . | CASSLVGTQQETQYF
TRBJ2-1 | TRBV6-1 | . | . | CASSEDPTGSPYNEQFF
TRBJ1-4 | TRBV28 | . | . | CASRRSPTNEKLFF
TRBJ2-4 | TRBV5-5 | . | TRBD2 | CASSSGGLKNIQYF
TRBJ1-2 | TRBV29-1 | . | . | CSVLLYGYTF
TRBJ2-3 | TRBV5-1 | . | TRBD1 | CASSISGTVTDTQYF
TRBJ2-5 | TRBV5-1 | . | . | CASSLGLAIQETQYF
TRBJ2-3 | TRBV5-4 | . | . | CASRRDSDGDTQYF
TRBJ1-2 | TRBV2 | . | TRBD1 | CASARGIDGYTF
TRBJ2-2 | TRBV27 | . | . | CASRAAGTWNTGELFF
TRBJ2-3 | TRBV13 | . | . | CASSSLADYTDTQYF
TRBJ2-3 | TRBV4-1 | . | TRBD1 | CASSQPDRGPDTQYF
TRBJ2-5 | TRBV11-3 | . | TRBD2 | CASSEGLAGKGETQYF
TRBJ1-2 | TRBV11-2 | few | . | CASSLEIGAGAYGYTF
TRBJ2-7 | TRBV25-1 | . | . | CASSAGEQYF
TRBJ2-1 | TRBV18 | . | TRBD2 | CASSPRVKTSGLLSRNEQFF
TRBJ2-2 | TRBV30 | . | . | CAWSVRSTGELFF
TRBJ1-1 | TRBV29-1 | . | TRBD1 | CSVSDRGVTEAFF
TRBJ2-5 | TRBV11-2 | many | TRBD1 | CASSPGTGGWETQYF
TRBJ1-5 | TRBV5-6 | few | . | CASSLYGDSNQPQHF
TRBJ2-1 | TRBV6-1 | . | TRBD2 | CASTSSGSLHEQFF
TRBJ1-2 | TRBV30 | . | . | CAWSVQGSGNGYTF
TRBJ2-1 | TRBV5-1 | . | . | CASKEGVNEQFF
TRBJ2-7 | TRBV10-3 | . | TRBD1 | CATEETGTYEQYF
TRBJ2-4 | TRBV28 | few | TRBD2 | CASRGGVAKNIQYF
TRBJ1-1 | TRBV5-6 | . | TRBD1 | CASSFRDRGLVAFF
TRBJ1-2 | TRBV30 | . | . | CAWSVRGSGPWAYGYTF
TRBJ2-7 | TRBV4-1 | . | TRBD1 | CASSQVRTGSEQYF
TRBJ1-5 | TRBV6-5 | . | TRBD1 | CASSYSRGTDQHF
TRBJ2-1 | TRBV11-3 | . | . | CASSSSGGGDEQFF
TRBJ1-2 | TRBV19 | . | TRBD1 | CASTSQGGRYGYTF
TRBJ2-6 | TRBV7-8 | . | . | CASSLRVRDSGANVLTF
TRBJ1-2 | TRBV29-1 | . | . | CSVGSPQGGDGYTF
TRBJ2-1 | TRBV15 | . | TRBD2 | CASSSAGTSGRAMNEQFF
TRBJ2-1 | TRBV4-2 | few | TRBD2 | CASSQSSGRAHNEQFF
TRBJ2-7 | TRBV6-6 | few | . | CASSKGRVDEQYF
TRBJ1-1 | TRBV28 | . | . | CASSGQSKGRNTEAFF